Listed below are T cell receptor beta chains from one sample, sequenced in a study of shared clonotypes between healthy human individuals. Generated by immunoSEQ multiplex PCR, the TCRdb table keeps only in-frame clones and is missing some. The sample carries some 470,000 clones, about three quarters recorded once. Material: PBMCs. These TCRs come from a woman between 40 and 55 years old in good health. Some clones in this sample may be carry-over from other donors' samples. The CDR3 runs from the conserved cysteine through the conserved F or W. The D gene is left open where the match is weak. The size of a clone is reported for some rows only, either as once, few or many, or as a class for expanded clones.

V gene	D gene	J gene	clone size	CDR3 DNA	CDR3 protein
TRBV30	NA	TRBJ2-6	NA	TGTGCCTGGAGTCAGAGCTCTGGGGCCAACGTCCTGACTTTC	CAWSQSSGANVLTF
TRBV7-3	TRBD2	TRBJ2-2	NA	TGTGCCAGCAGCCAAAATTCCGGGACTAGCGCCGGGGAGCTGTTTTTT	CASSQNSGTSAGELFF
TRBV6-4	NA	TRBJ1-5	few	TGTGCCAGCAGTGCTGAGGAGGATCAGCCCCAGCATTTT	CASSAEEDQPQHF
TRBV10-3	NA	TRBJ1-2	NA	TGTGCCATCAGTGAGTCGAGATTTGGCAATGATGGCTACACCTTC	CAISESRFGNDGYTF
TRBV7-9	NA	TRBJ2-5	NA	TGTGCCAGCAGCTTGGGCGGGGCTGGGACCCAGTACTTC	CASSLGGAGTQYF
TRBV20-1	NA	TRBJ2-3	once	TGCAGTGCTCATCTAGCAGATACGCAGTATTTT	CSAHLADTQYF
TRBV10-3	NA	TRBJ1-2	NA	TGTGCCATCAGTGGAAGCGACAGCAACTATGGCTACACCTTC	CAISGSDSNYGYTF
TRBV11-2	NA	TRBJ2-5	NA	TGTGCCAGCAGCCTGCAGGGGGGGGAGACCCAGTACTTC	CASSLQGGETQYF
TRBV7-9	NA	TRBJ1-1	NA	TGTGCCAGCAGCTCGGAGGCCTACAGGGCGAACACTGAAGCTTTCTTT	CASSSEAYRANTEAFF
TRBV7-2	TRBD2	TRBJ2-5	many	TGTGCCAGCAGCTTAGCGATAGCGGGAGGGCAAGAGACCCAGTACTTC	CASSLAIAGGQETQYF
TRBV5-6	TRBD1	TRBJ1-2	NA	TGTGCCAGCAGCTTAGGGGACAGGGCCGGTGGCTACACCTTC	CASSLGDRAGGYTF
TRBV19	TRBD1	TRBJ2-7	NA	TGTGCCAGTAGGCCCCTCGGGGACAGCGGTACCTACGAGCAGTACTTC	CASRPLGDSGTYEQYF
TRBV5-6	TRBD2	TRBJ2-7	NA	TGTGCCAGCAGCTACGCCGGGACTAGAATGTACGAGCAGTACTTC	CASSYAGTRMYEQYF
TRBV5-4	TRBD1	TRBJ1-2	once	TGTGCCAGCAGCTCACCGGGACAGGGGGGAAACTATGGCTACACCTTC	CASSSPGQGGNYGYTF
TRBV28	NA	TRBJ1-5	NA	TGTGCCAGCAGGGGGGAGGGTTATCAGCCCCAGCATTTT	CASRGEGYQPQHF
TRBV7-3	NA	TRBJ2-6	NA	TGTGCCAGCAGCTCCCGACTCGGCTCTGGGGCCAACGTCCTGACTTTC	CASSSRLGSGANVLTF
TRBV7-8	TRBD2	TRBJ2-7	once	TGTGCCAGCAGCTTATCTGGGACTAGCGGCATTCCCCAGTACTTC	CASSLSGTSGIPQYF
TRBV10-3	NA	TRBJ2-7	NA	TGTGCCATCAACAAAGGGGGAAGCTCCTACGAGCAGTACTTC	CAINKGGSSYEQYF
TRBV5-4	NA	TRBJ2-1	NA	TGTGCCAGCACCCTCGGGGCGAGAGGGGACAATGAGCAGTTCTTC	CASTLGARGDNEQFF
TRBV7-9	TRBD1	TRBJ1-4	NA	TGTGCCAGCAGCTCAGAAAGACAGGGGGCGCGTTTAAAACTGTTTTTT	CASSSERQGARLKLFF
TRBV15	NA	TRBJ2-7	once	TGTGCCACCAGCAGAGATCAGGGTATCGCCTACGAGCAGTACTTC	CATSRDQGIAYEQYF
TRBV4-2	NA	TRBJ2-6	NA	TGTGCCAGCAGCCAAGATTTGGGACAAGTCTCTGGGGCCAACGTCCTGACTTTC	CASSQDLGQVSGANVLTF
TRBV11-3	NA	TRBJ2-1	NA	TGTGCCAGCAGCTTTGGGGTAAGCGGTGAGCAGTTCTTC	CASSFGVSGEQFF
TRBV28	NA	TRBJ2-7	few	TGTGCCAGCAGTTTGGGGGGGGCCGCAGGTTCCTACGAGCAGTACTTC	CASSLGGAAGSYEQYF
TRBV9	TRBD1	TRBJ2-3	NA	TGTGCCAGCAGCGTAGCTGGGGACAGAGATACGCAGTATTTT	CASSVAGDRDTQYF
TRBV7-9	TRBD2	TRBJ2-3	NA	TGTGCCAGCAGCTGGGGTCTAGCGGGAGGGTACACAGATACGCAGTATTTT	CASSWGLAGGYTDTQYF
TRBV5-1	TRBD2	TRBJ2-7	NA	TGCGCCAGCAGCGCAGGGACTAGCGGGACCGACGAGCAGTACTTC	CASSAGTSGTDEQYF
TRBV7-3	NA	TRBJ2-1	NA	TGTGCCAGCAGCCGGACTGGGGAGGAGGAGCAGTTCTTC	CASSRTGEEEQFF
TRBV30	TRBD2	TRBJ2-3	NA	TGTGCCTGGAGTGGGGCTAGCGGGAGATCAGATACGCAGTATTTT	CAWSGASGRSDTQYF
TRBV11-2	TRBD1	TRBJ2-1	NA	TGTGCCAGCAGTTCCATTGGGACAGGATTAGCAAATGAGCAGTTCTTC	CASSSIGTGLANEQFF
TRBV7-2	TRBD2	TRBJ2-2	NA	TGTGCCAGCAGCTCCATACTAGCGGGAGGGACCGGGGAGCTGTTTTTT	CASSSILAGGTGELFF